Listed here are 26 T cell receptor beta chains from one sample, sequenced in a study of shared clonotypes between healthy human individuals. Some clones are missing from TCRdb's copy, which holds only in-frame ones; the method was immunoSEQ multiplex PCR. Of 550,000 to 750,000 clones in the sample, roughly nine tenths were seen once. Selected positively for CCR7 and CD45RO-negative, naive CD8 cells excluded terminally differentiated effector memory CD45RA+ cells. Specimen: naive CD8+ T cells sorted from blood. Receptor source: a man aged 30 to 39 in good health.

This chain links TRBV7-9 with TRBJ2-2; TRBD1 matches 8 bases. The V segment lost 5 bases and the J segment 7 bases; nucleotides outside the gene matches: 9. The CDR3 extends over 15 amino acids. From germline, CDR1 is SEHNR and CDR2 FQNEAQ (reference sequence). CDR3 amino acids: CASSPATGGSGELFF. Here the CDR3 DNA reads TGTGCCAGCAGCCCGGCTACAGGGGGGAGCGGGGAGCTGTTTTTT.

The chain carries TRBV28 and TRBJ1-1; D remains ambiguous. The CDR3 contains 14 residues. V was shortened by 1 base and J by 1 base, with 7 bases between the two germline ends. Germline V gives CDR1 MDHEN, CDR2 SYDVKM. CDR3 region: CASSLFAQNTEAFF. In DNA, the CDR3 is TGTGCCAGCAGTTTATTCGCGCAGAACACTGAAGCTTTCTTT.

This clone was seen once. CDR3 nucleotide sequence: TGTGCCAGCAGCCATCGGGGACAGCTGTCCTACGAGCAGTACTTC. It translates to CASSHRGQLSYEQYF. This sequence joins TRBV21-1 and TRBJ2-7; no check of the table's D call, TRBD1, against the DNA was made. TRBV21-1 counts as a pseudogene. The CDR3 has 15 amino acids.

V is TRBV11-2 and J is TRBJ2-3; D call uncertain. From germline, CDR1 is SGHAT and CDR2 FQNNGV. There are 14 residues in the CDR3. Trimming left V 1 base short and J 2 bases short, with 7 bases between. CDR3 sequence reads: CASSLGGVTDTQYF. CDR3 nucleotide sequence: TGTGCCAGCAGCTTAGGGGGTGTCACAGATACGCAGTATTTT.

The chain recombines TRBV7-3 with TRBJ2-5; 7 nucleotides match TRBD1. The CDR3 sequence is 17 residues long. CDR1 SGHTA and CDR2 FQGTGA come from the germline V gene. V dropped 6 bases and J dropped 4; count of bases not matched to a gene: 17. CDR3 in amino acids: CASSEPPPTGSRETQYF. DNA for the CDR3: TGTGCCAGCAGTGAACCCCCTCCGACAGGGTCAAGAGAGACCCAGTACTTC. Drawing the rest from reference TRBV7-3 and TRBJ2-5, the complete variable domain is GAGVSQTPSNKVTEKGKYVELRCDPISGHTALYWYRQSLGQGPEFLIYFQGTGAADDSGLPNDRFFAVRPEGSVSTLKIQRTERGDSAVYLCASSEPPPTGSRETQYFGPGTRLLVL.

The chain has TRBV7-9 and TRBJ2-1; D is uncertain. The CDR3 totals 16 residues. Germline-derived CDR1 and CDR2 are SEHNR and FQNEAQ (reference sequence). V was pared by 5 bases and J by 4 bases, with 18 bases between. The CDR3 reads CASSRTMKDKYNEQFF. The CDR3 nucleotides read TGTGCCAGCAGCCGCACGATGAAAGACAAGTACAATGAGCAGTTCTTC.

This rearrangement joins TRBV15 to TRBJ2-7, with 12 positions matching TRBD2. The junction had 4 bases not matched to a gene; V was cut back by 1 base and J by 3 bases. This CDR3 has 16 residues. Germline V gene sequence: CDR1 LNHNV, CDR2 YYDKDF (reference sequence). The chain's CDR3 is CATSRAGLAGFYEQYF. DNA for the CDR3: TGTGCCACCAGCAGAGCCGGACTAGCGGGGTTCTACGAGCAGTACTTC.

The chain carries TRBV7-9 and TRBJ1-2, with D unclear. The germline V gene encodes CDR1 SEHNR and CDR2 FQNEAQ (reference sequence). The CDR3 has 15 amino acids. V was clipped by 5 bases and J by 3 bases, with 16 bases between them. CDR3 sequence (DNA): TGTGCCAGCAGCCCGAATGCACGCTTTTACTATGGCTACACCTTC. Protein: CASSPNARFYYGYTF.

The chain joins TRBV6-5 to TRBJ2-3, with a tentative D call TRBD1 (5 bases). CDR3 length equals 16 residues. Germline V gene data show CDR1 as MNHEY and CDR2 as SVGAGI. Trimming pared 2 bases from V and 2 bases from J, leaving 14 bases between. CDR3 nucleotides: TGTGCCAGCAGTTACAATCAGGGCTCGTCCACAGATACGCAGTATTTT. As protein: CASSYNQGSSTDTQYF.

The rearrangement links TRBV20-1 to TRBJ2-7; no definite D call. Germline values: CDR1 DFQATT, CDR2 SNEGSKA (reference sequence). This CDR3 has 11 amino acids. With 1 base removed from V and 2 bases from J, the gap between germline ends came to 3 bases. DNA of the CDR3: TGCAGTGCTAGAGCCACCTACGAGCAGTACTTC. It yields the protein CSARATYEQYF.

The CDR3: CASSSVGETQYF. As DNA, the CDR3 is TGTGCCAGCAGCAGTGTCGGAGAGACCCAGTACTTC. This chain links TRBV7-9 with TRBJ2-5; D remains ambiguous. Germline values: CDR1 SEHNR, CDR2 FQNEAQ (reference sequence). The CDR3 is 12 residues long. V lost 5 bases to trimming and J lost 4 bases, with 8 bases between them.

With regard to this clone: Different DNA sequences within this sample yield the same CDR3. The chain combines TRBV5-8 with TRBJ1-5, with unresolved D. Germline V gives CDR1 SGHTS, CDR2 YDEGEE. The CDR3 is 11 amino acids. Trimming pared 2 bases from V and 4 bases from J, leaving 1 base between. CDR3 amino acids: CASSLNQPQHF. CDR3 bases: TGTGCCAGCAGCTTAAATCAGCCCCAGCATTTT.

The rearrangement uses TRBV28 and TRBJ2-1; the match to TRBD2 covers 12 bases. Germline CDR1 is MDHEN and CDR2 is SYDVKM. This CDR3 is 16 amino acids long. V shed 6 bases and J 0 bases; nucleotides not matched to a gene: 3. The CDR3 DNA is TGTGCCAGCAGAAGACTAGCGGGAGTCTCCTACAATGAGCAGTTCTTC. This sequence encodes CASRRLAGVSYNEQFF.

The V gene is TRBV18, the J gene TRBJ2-1; the match to TRBD1 covers 9 bases. The trim removed 8 bases at V and 5 bases at J, leaving 7 bases unmatched. The CDR3 loop spans 14 amino acids. Germline assignment: CDR1 KGHSH and CDR2 LQKENI. The CDR3 sequence is CASNGGQGNNEQFF. In DNA form, the CDR3 reads TGTGCCAGCAACGGGGGACAGGGCAACAATGAGCAGTTCTTC.

The J gene is TRBJ2-7, the V gene TRBV28; 8 nucleotides align to TRBD1. This CDR3 region has 16 residues. J lost 0 bases, V lost 6 bases, and 10 bases had no gene match. Germline V gene data show CDR1 as MDHEN and CDR2 as SYDVKM. CDR3 amino acids: CASSGYTGGSSYEQYF. As DNA, the CDR3 is TGTGCCAGCAGCGGGTATACAGGGGGATCCTCCTACGAGCAGTACTTC. The complete variable domain, with remaining parts taken from reference TRBV28 and TRBJ2-7, reads DVKVTQSSRYLVKRTGEKVFLECVQDMDHENMFWYRQDPGLGLRLIYFSYDVKMKEKGDIPEGYSVSREKKERFSLILESASTNQTSMYLCASSGYTGGSSYEQYFGPGTRLTVT.

In DNA form, the CDR3 reads TGTGCCAGCAGCGCGAGAGGAGTCCCCTATGGCTACACCTTC. It translates to CASSARGVPYGYTF. The chain links TRBV9 to TRBJ1-2; D ambiguous. Germline assignment: CDR1 SGDLS and CDR2 YYNGEE. Trimming took 3 bases from V and 4 from J, leaving 13 bases between them. The CDR3 has 14 residues.

This chain connects TRBV7-9 to TRBJ2-1; 14 nucleotides agree with TRBD2. Trimming at V came to 6 bases and at J to 5 bases, leaving 6 bases not matched to a gene. Germline assignment: CDR1 SEHNR and CDR2 FQNEAQ (reference sequence). This CDR3 spans 16 amino acids. The CDR3 region has the DNA TGTGCCAGCAGACCCACGGGACTAGCGGGAGACAATGAGCAGTTCTTC. Translating gives CASRPTGLAGDNEQFF.

The V and J genes are TRBV21-1 and TRBJ2-1; TRBD2 was called by the table and not checked on the DNA. TRBV21-1 is described as a pseudogene. CDR3 length: 17 amino acids. The CDR3, as DNA: TGTGCCAGCAGCAAGGCTCTAGCGGGTAGACTATACAATGAGCAGTTCTTC. Translating gives CASSKALAGRLYNEQFF.

V is TRBV4-1 and J is TRBJ2-5; D might be TRBD1 (5 bases). Matching the DNA end better, TRBJ2-7 makes the J call doubtful. The CDR3 covers 14 residues. Per the germline V gene, CDR1 is MGHRA and CDR2 is YSYEKL. The CDR3 spells CASSHPDRTYEQYF. In DNA form, the CDR3 reads TGCGCCAGCAGCCACCCCGACAGAACCTACGAGCAGTACTTC.

The DNA for the CDR3 is TGTGCCAGCTCACGTCTAGGGGTTTTCGACACTGAAGCTTTCTTT. Its protein is CASSRLGVFDTEAFF. The chain uses TRBV18 and TRBJ1-1; the D gene is possibly TRBD1 (5 bases). CDR3 size: 15 residues. Germline CDR1 KGHSH, CDR2 LQKENI. V lost 4 bases to trimming and J lost 3 bases, with 15 bases between them.

The chain recombines TRBV9 with TRBJ1-2, with D unresolved. V was pared by 5 bases and J by 0 bases, with 11 bases between. Germline V gene lookup returns CDR1 SGDLS and CDR2 YYNGEE. CDR3 size: 14 residues. The CDR3 loop is CASSTWTSNYGYTF. The CDR3 DNA reads as TGTGCCAGCAGTACCTGGACGTCTAACTATGGCTACACCTTC.

As concerns this clone: In the same sample, other DNA sequences code for this CDR3. The rearrangement links TRBV9 to TRBJ2-3; TRBD2 agrees at 11 bases. Germline V lookup: CDR1 SGDLS, CDR2 YYNGEE. With 3 bases clipped from V and 2 bases from J, the junction kept 2 bases outside the gene matches. CDR3 length: 15 amino acids. The CDR3 here is CASSGGLAVTDTQYF. The CDR3 coding sequence is TGTGCCAGCAGCGGGGGACTAGCGGTCACAGATACGCAGTATTTT.

This rearrangement joins TRBV27 to TRBJ2-7; D gene unclear. The CDR3 runs 14 residues. Trimming pared 2 bases from V and 2 bases from J, leaving 10 bases between. The V gene's germline CDR1 is MNHEY and CDR2 SMNVEV (reference sequence). CDR3 sequence: CASSLATLPYEQYF. The CDR3 region has the DNA TGTGCCAGCAGTTTAGCGACACTTCCCTACGAGCAGTACTTC.

The chain combines TRBV14 with TRBJ2-5, with D possibly matching TRBD1 (5 bases). CDR1 is SGHDN and CDR2 is FVKESK in the germline V gene. Trimming removed 3 bases at V and 6 bases at J, with 14 bases between. CDR3 size: 14 residues. The CDR3 loop is CASSQWGRSKTQYF. The CDR3 region has the DNA TGTGCCAGCAGCCAGTGGGGCCGATCGAAGACCCAGTACTTC.

The CDR3 loop is CASSSETDSYEQYF. The CDR3 nucleotides read TGCGCCAGCAGTAGCGAGACAGATTCCTACGAGCAGTACTTC. The gene calls are TRBV5-1 and TRBJ2-7, with D perhaps being TRBD1 or TRBD2 (5 bases each). V lost 5 bases and J lost 1, with 13 bases in between. The germline V gene encodes CDR1 SGHRS and CDR2 YFSETQ. This CDR3 contains 14 residues.

This CDR3 is CASSSSGGADTGELFF. The CDR3 region has the DNA TGTGCCAGCAGCTCATCAGGGGGTGCGGACACCGGGGAGCTGTTTTTT. The chain has TRBV9 and TRBJ2-2; 7 bases agree with TRBD1. In germline, CDR1 is SGDLS, CDR2 YYNGEE. This CDR3 is 16 amino acids long. V lost 4 bases, J lost 3 bases, and 9 bases stayed unmatched.